These 10 T cell receptor beta chains share one sample of origin, sequenced in a study of blood T cell repertoires in COVID-19 (dated by TCRdb to 2019 to 2021). Libraries were constructed by the immunoSEQ multiplex PCR assay. As stored in TCRdb, this immuneACCESS dataset retains in-frame rearrangements with V and J assigned. A fraction of the clones does not appear; measured against another copy, unresolved V genes explain less than half of the discrepancy, and the remainder lacks a known reason. This sample comprises roughly 100,000 clones, approximately 81% of them detected only once. The top ten constitute around 2.2% of the sample. The sample consisted of peripheral blood. These receptors were collected from a human donor in a cohort sampled during active COVID-19.

The J gene is TRBJ2-1, the V gene TRBV9, with D possibly matching TRBD1 (5 bases). The germline V gene encodes CDR1 SGDLS and CDR2 YYNGEE. This CDR3 spans 15 amino acids. V dropped 0 bases and J dropped 2 bases, with 9 bases sitting between them. For the CDR3, the DNA is TGTGCCAGCAGCGTAGATGGACACCCCTACAATGAGCAGTTCTTC. Translating it yields CASSVDGHPYNEQFF.

The V gene is TRBV5-1, the J gene TRBJ1-5; 9 bases are shared with TRBD1. Trimming at V came to 6 bases and at J to 2 bases, leaving 12 bases not matched to a gene. The CDR3 consists of 17 residues. Germline assignment: CDR1 SGHRS and CDR2 YFSETQ. DNA of the CDR3: TGCGCCAGCATCCCTCCTCCTAGGACAGGGGGCAATCAGCCCCAGCATTTT. Encoded protein: CASIPPPRTGGNQPQHF.

The chain joins TRBV5-4 to TRBJ1-2; D might be TRBD1 (5 bases). The V end lost 2 bases, the J end lost 2 bases, and 19 bases lay between the germline ends. The CDR3 contains 17 residues. Germline V gene sequence: CDR1 SGHNT, CDR2 YYREEE (reference sequence). In DNA form, the CDR3 reads TGTGCCAGCAGCTTTCTAGGGACTCAATCGAGGAACTATGGCTACACCTTC. Protein sequence: CASSFLGTQSRNYGYTF.

The chain is built from TRBV7-6 and TRBJ1-3; TRBD1 might be the D (5 bases). The germline V gene has CDR1 SGHVS and CDR2 FNYEAQ. The CDR3 is 13 residues long. The germline V and J ends were trimmed by 6 bases and 2 bases, with 8 bases remaining between them. The CDR3 spells CASSRGTGNTIYF. The CDR3 coding sequence is TGTGCCAGCAGTCGGGGGACTGGAAACACCATATATTTT.

This rearrangement joins TRBV25-1 to TRBJ2-1; perhaps TRBD2 as D (6 bases). The CDR3 has 15 residues. The V gene lost 8 bases and the J gene lost 8 bases, with 22 bases spanning the gap. Germline loops: CDR1 MGHDK, CDR2 SYGVNS. The CDR3 nucleotides are TGTGCCAGCTCCTACCATAGCGCGGGGCCGCATGAGCAGTTCTTC. This translates into CASSYHSAGPHEQFF.

This clone was counted once. The chain couples TRBV5-1 to TRBJ2-2, with D unresolved. Germline CDR1 SGHRS, CDR2 YFSETQ. Trimming stripped 2 bases from V and 6 bases from J, with 8 bases between. This CDR3 is built from 13 residues. CDR3 residues: CASSFSVPGELFF. DNA of the CDR3: TGCGCCAGCAGCTTCTCTGTTCCCGGGGAGCTGTTTTTT.

The chain is built from TRBV3-1 (or the pseudogene TRBV3-2) and TRBJ2-3; D is unclear. V lost 0 bases to trimming and J lost 0 bases, with 4 bases between them. The CDR3 covers 14 residues. Germline CDR1 LGHDT, CDR2 YNNKEL (reference sequence). The CDR3 reads CASSQDTSTDTQYF. As DNA, the CDR3 is TGTGCCAGCAGCCAAGATACTAGCACAGATACGCAGTATTTT.

The chain joins TRBV28 to TRBJ2-1, with 10 bases identical to TRBD2. The CDR3 is made up of 16 amino acids. V shed 2 bases and J 4 bases; nucleotides not matched to a gene: 5. Germline V lookup: CDR1 MDHEN, CDR2 SYDVKM. The chain's CDR3 is CASSLDTSGKYNEQFF. Written as DNA, the CDR3 is TGTGCCAGCAGTTTAGATACTAGCGGGAAGTACAATGAGCAGTTCTTC.

This clone has a single count. The V and J genes are TRBV28 and TRBJ2-7, with D maybe TRBD2 (5 bases). The CDR3 is 14 residues long. Deletions cut 6 bases from V and 4 bases from J, with 16 bases between. The germline V gene encodes CDR1 MDHEN and CDR2 SYDVKM. CDR3 loop: CASSLPHGIYEQYF. In DNA form, the CDR3 reads TGTGCCAGCAGCCTCCCCCACGGGATTTACGAGCAGTACTTC.

The CDR3 region has the DNA TGTGCCAGCAGCGGGAGCTCTGGGGCCAACGTCCTGACTTTC. Residues: CASSGSSGANVLTF. This chain joins TRBV9 and TRBJ2-6; no clear D gene. The CDR3 has 14 amino acids. Deletions cut 3 bases from V and 0 bases from J, with 4 bases between. CDR1 is SGDLS, CDR2 YYNGEE, per germline.